This is a list of T cell receptor beta chains from one sample in a study of cytomegalovirus exposure and HLA in healthy donors. Assay: immunoSEQ multiplex PCR; the TCRdb copy retains only in-frame clones and omits some. The table includes 29,000 or so clones, less than 70% detected once. Sequencing was carried out using PBMCs. The receptors were sampled from a male donor in good health and CMV-seropositive. CDR3s include the opening cysteine and the closing phenylalanine or tryptophan. A D gene is named only where the DNA matches it firmly. For some rows the clone size is stated as once, few or many, or as a class when expanded; others skip it.

abundance: NA; j_gene: TRBJ2-2; d_gene: NA; v_gene: TRBV6-4; CDR3nt: TGTGCCAGCAGTGACAGGGAGACCGGGGAGCTGTTTTTT; CDR3aa: CASSDRETGELFF
abundance: NA; j_gene: TRBJ1-3; d_gene: NA; v_gene: TRBV5-6; CDR3nt: TGTGCCAGCAGGCCTCCAGGGGAGGGAAACACCATATATTTT; CDR3aa: CASRPPGEGNTIYF
abundance: NA; j_gene: TRBJ1-3; d_gene: NA; v_gene: TRBV5-1; CDR3nt: TGCGCCAGCAGCTTGGCTGTGGGGAGTTACTCTGGAAACACCATATATTTT; CDR3aa: CASSLAVGSYSGNTIYF
abundance: NA; j_gene: TRBJ1-1; d_gene: TRBD1; v_gene: TRBV5-1; CDR3nt: TGCGCCAGCAGAGAGACAGGGGGCGCGGGTGACACTGAAGCTTTCTTT; CDR3aa: CASRETGGAGDTEAFF
abundance: NA; j_gene: TRBJ2-3; d_gene: NA; v_gene: TRBV5-6; CDR3nt: TGTGCCAGCAGCTTGGTCGGGGCAGATACGCAGTATTTT; CDR3aa: CASSLVGADTQYF
abundance: NA; j_gene: TRBJ2-7; d_gene: TRBD2; v_gene: TRBV30; CDR3nt: TGTGCCTGGAGTGAAGAACTAGCGGGAGGTAACGAGCAGTACTTC; CDR3aa: CAWSEELAGGNEQYF
abundance: NA; j_gene: TRBJ1-5; d_gene: TRBD1; v_gene: TRBV29-1; CDR3nt: TGCAGCGTTGCAGGTTTTGGGGACAGGGATCAGCCCCAGCATTTT; CDR3aa: CSVAGFGDRDQPQHF
abundance: NA; j_gene: TRBJ2-1; d_gene: TRBD2; v_gene: TRBV4-2; CDR3nt: TGTGCCAGCAGCCAACGAACTAGCGGCGCTTACAATGAGCAGTTCTTC; CDR3aa: CASSQRTSGAYNEQFF
abundance: NA; j_gene: TRBJ2-7; d_gene: NA; v_gene: TRBV5-1; CDR3nt: TGCGCCAGCAGCTTGGATCCCGGGAGTAACGAGCAGTACTTC; CDR3aa: CASSLDPGSNEQYF
abundance: NA; j_gene: TRBJ1-2; d_gene: NA; v_gene: TRBV30; CDR3nt: TGTGCCTGGACCGAGCGCTCCCGTCTCCCGTTAGCTAACTATGGCTACACCTTC; CDR3aa: CAWTERSRLPLANYGYTF
abundance: few; j_gene: TRBJ1-5; d_gene: TRBD1; v_gene: TRBV15; CDR3nt: TGTGCCACCAGCGGCGGACAGGGTGTGCCTGAGCCCCAGCATTTT; CDR3aa: CATSGGQGVPEPQHF
abundance: NA; j_gene: TRBJ1-1; d_gene: TRBD1; v_gene: TRBV23-1; CDR3nt: TGCGCCAGCAGTCAAAAACAGGGGACGAACACTGAAGCTTTCTTT; CDR3aa: CASSQKQGTNTEAFF
abundance: few; j_gene: TRBJ2-7; d_gene: NA; v_gene: TRBV7-8; CDR3nt: TGTGCCAGCAGCCCCCACCAGGGTGTTGCCTACGAGCAGTACTTC; CDR3aa: CASSPHQGVAYEQYF
abundance: NA; j_gene: TRBJ1-2; d_gene: TRBD1; v_gene: TRBV30; CDR3nt: TGTGCCTGGAGTGACAGGGGGAGGGGTGGCTACACCTTC; CDR3aa: CAWSDRGRGGYTF
abundance: NA; j_gene: TRBJ2-7; d_gene: NA; v_gene: TRBV30; CDR3nt: TGTGCCTGGAGTGTTAGCACCTACGAGCAGTACTTC; CDR3aa: CAWSVSTYEQYF
abundance: NA; j_gene: TRBJ2-5; d_gene: NA; v_gene: TRBV7-9; CDR3nt: TGTGCCAGCAGCCCCCTTCAAGAGACCCAGTACTTC; CDR3aa: CASSPLQETQYF
abundance: NA; j_gene: TRBJ2-7; d_gene: TRBD2; v_gene: TRBV30; CDR3nt: TGTGCCTGGAGTTCAATCCTAGCGGGAGGGTCCTACGAGCAGTACTTC; CDR3aa: CAWSSILAGGSYEQYF
abundance: NA; j_gene: TRBJ2-3; d_gene: TRBD2; v_gene: TRBV28; CDR3nt: TGTGCCAGCAGTTTATCGTGGCGACTAGCGGGAGGGGGGAAAGATACGCAGTATTTT; CDR3aa: CASSLSWRLAGGGKDTQYF
abundance: NA; j_gene: TRBJ2-7; d_gene: TRBD1; v_gene: TRBV30; CDR3nt: TGTGCCTGGAGTTCCGGGACAGGGGACGAGCAGTACTTC; CDR3aa: CAWSSGTGDEQYF
abundance: few; j_gene: TRBJ2-5; d_gene: TRBD1; v_gene: TRBV2; CDR3nt: TGTGCCAGCAGTTCCGGGACAGGGGTAGGGGGCCAAGAGACCCAGTACTTC; CDR3aa: CASSSGTGVGGQETQYF
abundance: NA; j_gene: TRBJ1-2; d_gene: NA; v_gene: TRBV6-6; CDR3nt: TGTGCCAGCAGTGACGGGGGGCTAAGCGGCTACACCTTC; CDR3aa: CASSDGGLSGYTF
abundance: NA; j_gene: TRBJ1-5; d_gene: NA; v_gene: TRBV10-3; CDR3nt: TGTGCCATCAGGGGGACTTCTGGTCAGCCCCAGCATTTT; CDR3aa: CAIRGTSGQPQHF
abundance: few; j_gene: TRBJ1-2; d_gene: NA; v_gene: TRBV5-6; CDR3nt: TGTGCCAGCAGCGCCCCGGGGAATTCCTATGGCTACACCTTC; CDR3aa: CASSAPGNSYGYTF
abundance: few; j_gene: TRBJ1-3; d_gene: TRBD1; v_gene: TRBV5-4; CDR3nt: TGTGCCAGCAGCTCAAACAGGGGAGGAAACTCTGGAAACACCATATATTTT; CDR3aa: CASSSNRGGNSGNTIYF
abundance: NA; j_gene: TRBJ1-1; d_gene: TRBD1; v_gene: TRBV28; CDR3nt: TGTGCCAGCAGTCCCCGCAGGGGGCTCACTGAAGCTTTCTTT; CDR3aa: CASSPRRGLTEAFF
abundance: NA; j_gene: TRBJ2-5; d_gene: TRBD2; v_gene: TRBV5-1; CDR3nt: TGCGCCAGCAGCTTGGCGGGAGGAGGAAGTGAGACCCAGTACTTC; CDR3aa: CASSLAGGGSETQYF
abundance: NA; j_gene: TRBJ2-7; d_gene: TRBD1; v_gene: TRBV30; CDR3nt: TGTGCCTGGCACCGACAGGGGCTCGGATACGAGCAGTACTTC; CDR3aa: CAWHRQGLGYEQYF
abundance: NA; j_gene: TRBJ1-2; d_gene: NA; v_gene: TRBV18; CDR3nt: TGTGCCAGCTCACCACTGGGTCCGGGTACTAAGGGCTACACCTTC; CDR3aa: CASSPLGPGTKGYTF
abundance: NA; j_gene: TRBJ2-5; d_gene: NA; v_gene: TRBV9; CDR3nt: TGTGCCAGCAGCGTAAATAGCTGGGAGACCCAGTACTTC; CDR3aa: CASSVNSWETQYF
abundance: NA; j_gene: TRBJ2-3; d_gene: TRBD1; v_gene: TRBV18; CDR3nt: TGTGCCAGCTCACCGGGACAGGGCAGCACAGATACGCAGTATTTT; CDR3aa: CASSPGQGSTDTQYF